Following are 4 T cell receptor beta chains from one sample sequenced in a study of T cell clonality in common variable immunodeficiency. The table came from immunoSEQ multiplex PCR; TCRdb's copy has only in-frame clones and leaves some out. The sample includes 40,000 to 60,000 clones, none of them occurring once. Specimen: peripheral blood mononuclear cells. Receptors originate from a person aged 18-70 years in good health.

This clone was seen repeatedly, ten times or more. The CDR3 is cut off 3 residues early in the read; its end comes from the germline J gene. The rearrangement joins TRBV13 to TRBJ2-1; 11 bases line up with TRBD2. The junction had 12 bases not matched to a gene; V was cut back by 0 bases and J by 5 bases. CDR3 length: 19 residues. Germline-derived CDR1 and CDR2 are PRHDT and FYEKMQ (reference sequence). The CDR3 loop is CASSLGPSGGNQLHNEQFF. The sequenced part of the CDR3 DNA is TGTGCCAGCAGCTTAGGGCCTAGCGGGGGGAACCAACTACACAATGAG.

This clone has at least ten counts. The CDR3 end lies 3 residues beyond the end of the read and is filled in from the germline J gene. The V gene is TRBV20-1, the J gene TRBJ2-3; tentatively, D is TRBD1 or TRBD2 (6 bases each). The CDR3 sequence is 15 residues long. The V end was cut by 3 bases, the J end by 1 base, with 14 bases between. The V gene's germline CDR1 is DFQATT and CDR2 SNEGSKA (reference sequence). The covered CDR3 bases are TGCAGTGCTAGCCCCGCGGAGGGGGGCACAGATACG. Protein sequence: CSASPAEGGTDT. The CDR3 in full is CSASPAEGGTDTQYF.

This clone showed up many times. Partial CDR3 DNA: TGTGCCAGCAGCTTAGTCGCTAGCGACACAGATACG. Encoded protein: CASSLVASDTDT. The whole CDR3 reads CASSLVASDTDTQYF. V and J are TRBV7-2 and TRBJ2-3; a weak D match, TRBD2 (6 bases). The read halts 3 residues ahead of the CDR3 end, with the missing end drawn from the germline J gene. CDR1 and CDR2 (germline): SGHTA, FQGNSA. The CDR3 spans 15 residues. V gave up 1 base and J gave up 2 bases, with 10 bases separating them.

This clone was seen only a few times. Sequencing ends 3 residues short of the CDR3 end; the germline J gene provides the rest. This sequence joins TRBV7-9 and TRBJ2-1, with a weak D call TRBD2 (5 bases). This CDR3 comprises 12 residues. Trimming shortened V by 5 bases and J by 6 bases, and 8 bases separated the two germline ends. CDR1 and CDR2 from the germline V gene are SEHNR and FQNEAQ (reference sequence). The CDR3 bases that were read are TGTGCCAGCAGCCGCAGCGGCAATGAG. The encoded protein is CASSRSGNE. The full-length CDR3 reads as CASSRSGNEQFF.